Many counts were recorded for the clone carrying this T cell receptor beta chain. Its antigen is currently unknown. Preparation of the TCRbeta library involved a method that used unique molecular identifiers. MiXCR was run by TCRdb on the PCR reads, yielding one entry per CDR3 protein. Here the sample spans about 98,000 distinct CDR3 sequences, about 22% being singletons. The record originates from a study of T-cell reconstitution after alpha-beta-depleted transplantation in children. Findings and caveats of the study: Reportedly, alpha-beta T cells present about two months post-transplant originated from several hundred expanded clones of graft origin. Surviving recipient T cells and intrathymic progenitors accounted for some patients' high TCRbeta diversity at day 60. Newly produced T cells mostly accounted for T-cell counts and diversity one year post-transplant.

Per germline, CDR1 LGHDT and CDR2 YNNKEL (reference sequence). V shed 3 bases, J shed 9 bases, and the junction held 10 bases outside the gene matches. This CDR3 is built from 16 residues. The chain employs TRBV3-1 and TRBJ2-1, with TRBD2 matching over 11 bases. The sample here was PBMCs, taken before TCRalphabeta/CD19-depleted stem cell transplant. The clonotype was recovered from a boy under 10 years old with acute lymphoblastic leukemia, due to receive a stem cell transplant. CDR3 sequence: CASSQGLAEGQGEQFF. CDR3 in DNA: TGTGCCAGCAGCCAGGGACTAGCGGAGGGGCAGGGTGAGCAGTTCTTC.